These 28 T cell receptor beta chains were all obtained from the same sample, sequenced in a study of blood T cells in healthy people across ages. A second PCR of roughly 7 to 11 cycles used a sample-barcoded 5' primer and a J-beta primer mix. TCRdb independently ran MiXCR on the 5' RACE reads; one entry per CDR3 protein. The sample lists over 600,000 distinct CDR3 sequences, around 38% seen once, with roughly 30% in the top ten. The material sequenced was blood. The receptor source for this set is a man aged 80 or over in good health.

This clonotype was recorded at least ten times. This rearrangement joins TRBV5-1 to TRBJ2-1; D may be TRBD2 (6 bases). V was cut by 0 bases and J by 5 bases, with 6 bases left in between. The germline gives CDR1 SGHRS, CDR2 YFSETQ. The CDR3 loop spans 13 amino acids. CDR3 nucleotides: TGCGCCAGCAGCTTGGCGGGGGACAATGAGCAGTTCTTC. Amino acid sequence: CASSLAGDNEQFF.

This sequence joins TRBV20-1 and TRBJ2-3, with a possible D match to TRBD1 (5 bases). There are 12 residues in the CDR3. The germline V gene has CDR1 DFQATT and CDR2 SNEGSKA (reference sequence). The V and J ends lost 6 bases and 4 bases respectively, with 11 bases between them. Here the CDR3 DNA reads TGCAGTGCAGGGGTAGGGGCAGATACGCAGTATTTT. Residues: CSAGVGADTQYF.

There are many counts of this clonotype. The chain uses TRBV5-1 and TRBJ2-5; maybe TRBD1 (6 bases). This CDR3 comprises 18 residues. The germline CDR1 and CDR2 sequences are SGHRS and YFSETQ. V lost 0 bases and J lost 6, with 24 bases in between. The DNA of the CDR3 is TGCGCCAGCAGCTTGGCCCGCGGAGACGTCTCCGGGACACAGACCCAGTACTTC. This translates into CASSLARGDVSGTQTQYF.

The sample holds one count of this clonotype. One junction end does not reproduce the germline sequence, and a read error may be involved. The CDR3 protein is CGVDPPGGDTEAFF. The CDR3 coding sequence is TGCGGCGTTGACCCTCCAGGGGGGGACACTGAAGCTTTCTTT. The V call is TRBV29-1, the J call TRBJ1-1, with 7 nucleotides matching TRBD1. The germline CDR1 and CDR2 sequences are SQVTM and ANQGSEA. The CDR3 sequence is 14 residues long. Full variable domain (remainder filled in from reference TRBV29-1 and TRBJ1-1): SAVISQKPSRDICQRGTSLTIQCQVDSQVTMMFWYRQQPGQSLTLIATANQGSEATYESGFVIDKFPISRPNLTFSTLTVSNMSPEDSSIYLCGVDPPGGDTEAFFGQGTRLTVV.

The chain uses TRBV10-1 and TRBJ1-5; D remains unclear. V lost 0 bases, J lost 7 bases, and 4 bases lay in between. This CDR3 is 12 amino acids long. CDR1 is WNHNN and CDR2 is SYGVQD in the germline V gene (reference sequence). The CDR3 DNA reads TGCGCCAGCAGTGAGTCCCCCCAGCCCCAGCATTTT. Protein sequence: CASSESPQPQHF.

This clonotype was counted a few times. The chain employs TRBV10-3 and TRBJ1-1, with a possible D match to TRBD1 (5 bases). The length of the CDR3 is 14 residues. Germline V gene lookup returns CDR1 ENHRY and CDR2 SYGVKD. Trimming removed 10 bases at V and 4 bases at J, with 19 bases between. This CDR3 reads CATRSGGEGTEAFF. The CDR3 DNA is TGTGCCACGAGAAGCGGGGGTGAGGGCACTGAAGCTTTCTTT.

This clonotype has just a few counts. The CDR3 bases are TGTGCCAGCAGTGGGGAACTAGCGGCAACCTACAATGAGCAGTTCTTC. The encoded protein is CASSGELAATYNEQFF. V is TRBV6-4 and J is TRBJ2-1; 8 positions agree with TRBD2. V lost 4 bases to trimming and J lost 2 bases; unmatched junction nucleotides: 7. Germline V gene lookup returns CDR1 MRHNA and CDR2 SNTAGT. The CDR3 has 16 residues.

The rearrangement uses TRBV5-1 and TRBJ2-3, with 12 bases that match TRBD2. The CDR3 sequence is 15 residues long. V gave up 7 bases and J gave up 4 bases; unmatched junction bases: 7. Germline loops: CDR1 SGHRS, CDR2 YFSETQ. This CDR3 reads CASYSLAGGPDTQYF. The CDR3 DNA follows: TGCGCCAGCTACTCCCTAGCGGGAGGGCCAGATACGCAGTATTTT. Full variable domain (outside the CDR3, taken from reference TRBV5-1 and TRBJ2-3): KAGVTQTPRYLIKTRGQQVTLSCSPISGHRSVSWYQQTPGQGLQFLFEYFSETQRNKGNFPGRFSGRQFSNSRSEMNVSTLELGDSALYLCASYSLAGGPDTQYFGPGTRLTVL.

This clonotype occurred many times. With a much larger clone just one base away, this may be a read error. The rearrangement links TRBV7-9 to TRBJ2-5, with D unresolved. Per the germline V gene, CDR1 is SEHNR and CDR2 is FQNEAQ (reference sequence). This CDR3 is 14 amino acids long. V was pared by 5 bases and J by 2 bases, with 12 bases between. The CDR3 spells CASSVVQNQETQYF. CDR3 in DNA: TGTGCCAGCAGCGTTGTACAAAATCAAGAGACCCAGTACTTC.

As concerns this clonotype: Sequence at one end of the junction differs from germline and may be a read error. This chain joins TRBV12-3 or TRBV12-4 and TRBJ2-7, with 7 bases lining up with TRBD2. This CDR3 has 15 residues. CDR3 region: CANSLPSGPKDEQYF. As DNA, the CDR3 is TGTGCCAACAGTTTACCTAGCGGCCCTAAGGACGAGCAGTACTTC.

The chain links TRBV27 to TRBJ2-1; TRBD1 agrees at 9 bases. The CDR3 length is 15 residues. V shed 7 bases and J 12 bases; nucleotides not matched to a gene: 16. Germline V lookup: CDR1 MNHEY, CDR2 SMNVEV (reference sequence). CDR3 residues: CASTYSRTGVDGQFF. CDR3 nucleotides: TGTGCCAGCACCTACTCTCGGACAGGGGTAGATGGGCAGTTCTTC.

The chain carries TRBV7-2 and TRBJ1-2; no reliable D call. The V gene's germline CDR1 is SGHTA and CDR2 FQGNSA. Trimming removed 5 bases at V and 4 bases at J, with 8 bases between. The CDR3 spans 12 residues. The DNA for the CDR3 is TGTGCCAGCAGCCCCTATCTCTATGGCTACACCTTC. It codes for CASSPYLYGYTF.

This CDR3 is CASSLVSGVVQETQYF. As DNA, the CDR3 is TGTGCCAGCAGCTTAGTGAGCGGGGTGGTCCAAGAGACCCAGTACTTC. The rearrangement uses TRBV7-6 and TRBJ2-5; 7 bases fit TRBD2. The CDR3 is made up of 16 amino acids. Germline values: CDR1 SGHVS, CDR2 FNYEAQ. The V gene end was trimmed by 1 base and the J gene end by 1 base; junction bases not matched to a gene: 6.

This chain connects TRBV13 to TRBJ1-6; D may be TRBD1 (5 bases). This CDR3 has 13 residues. From germline, CDR1 is PRHDT and CDR2 FYEKMQ (reference sequence). Deletions cut 5 bases from V and 6 bases from J, with 8 bases between. CDR3 sequence reads: CASSLGTNSPLHF. CDR3 sequence (DNA): TGTGCCAGCAGCCTTGGGACTAATTCACCCCTCCACTTT.

This clonotype appeared a few times. The chain employs TRBV2 and TRBJ2-2; tentatively, D is TRBD1 (5 bases). The CDR3 runs to 15 residues. Trimming stripped 4 bases from V and 5 bases from J, with 14 bases between. Germline V gene data show CDR1 as SNHLY and CDR2 as FYNNEI. The CDR3 spells CASSVYGAGTGELFF. The CDR3 bases are TGTGCCAGCAGTGTATATGGGGCAGGGACCGGGGAGCTGTTTTTT.

The chain carries TRBV20-1 and TRBJ1-4; possibly TRBD1 for D (5 bases). CDR3 length: 16 amino acids. Trimming shortened V by 6 bases and J by 8 bases, and 25 bases separated the two germline ends. Germline V gene sequence: CDR1 DFQATT, CDR2 SNEGSKA (reference sequence). In DNA form, the CDR3 reads TGCAGTGCCGACCCCGACAAAGGGGCTGGGGTAGAAAAACTGTTTTTT. Its protein is CSADPDKGAGVEKLFF.

This chain uses TRBV7-2 with TRBJ2-2; 12 bases fit TRBD1. Germline values: CDR1 SGHTA, CDR2 FQGNSA. Trimming took 1 base from V and 7 from J; bases not matched to a gene: 4. CDR3 length equals 16 residues. CDR3 sequence: CASSLDGTGGGGELFF. CDR3 in DNA: TGTGCCAGCAGCTTAGACGGGACAGGGGGCGGCGGGGAGCTGTTTTTT.

In this sample, this clonotype turned up a few times. The chain carries TRBV28 and TRBJ1-5; D gene ambiguous. Looked up from germline, CDR1 is MDHEN and CDR2 is SYDVKM. The CDR3 spans 13 residues. Trimming removed 5 bases from V and 9 bases from J, with 14 bases in between. This CDR3 reads CASSANDKRPQHF. CDR3 coding DNA: TGTGCCAGCAGTGCTAATGACAAACGGCCCCAGCATTTT.

Details on this clonotype: A much larger clone lies one base from this, so it may be a read error. The chain is built from TRBV28 and TRBJ1-5, with TRBD1 as a possible D gene (5 bases). Germline V gene lookup returns CDR1 MDHEN and CDR2 SYDVKM. The CDR3 totals 15 residues. V was trimmed by 4 bases and J by 5 bases, leaving 15 bases between them. The CDR3 loop reads CASSSAGPDYQPQHF. The DNA for the CDR3 is TGTGCCAGCAGTTCGGCAGGGCCGGATTATCAGCCCCAGCATTTT.

The genes are TRBV7-2 and TRBJ2-3; TRBD2 matches 7 bases. This CDR3 spans 14 amino acids. From germline, CDR1 is SGHTA and CDR2 FQGNSA. The V and J ends lost 8 bases and 2 bases, in that order; junction bases with no gene match: 7. The CDR3 coding sequence is TGTGCCAGCCAACCACTAGCGCCCACAGATACGCAGTATTTT. Its translation is CASQPLAPTDTQYF.

J is TRBJ2-5 and V is TRBV6-1; unclear D gene. The closer fit of TRBJ2-7 to the DNA end suggests the J call may be wrong. CDR1 MNHNS and CDR2 SASEGT come from the germline V gene. The CDR3 has 11 amino acids. CDR3 DNA: TGTGCCACCAATGAGGCCTACGAGCAGTACTTC. It encodes CATNEAYEQYF.

Remarks on this clonotype: A much larger clone is a single base away; this may be a read error. CDR3 protein: CASRYGDTQYF. Written as DNA, the CDR3 is TGTGCCAGCAGATACGGAGATACGCAGTATTTT. The chain uses TRBV6-6 and TRBJ2-3; D remains ambiguous. CDR1 is MNHNY, CDR2 SVGAGI, per germline (reference sequence). V was trimmed by 6 bases and J by 5 bases, leaving 6 bases between them. There are 11 residues in the CDR3.

Comment on this clonotype: This could be a read error, since a much larger clone is one nucleotide away. V and J are TRBV6-6 and TRBJ1-6; D is unclear. V lost 6 bases and J 5 bases, leaving 8 bases between the germline ends. CDR3 length: 13 amino acids. Germline CDR1 and CDR2: MNHNY and SVGAGI (reference sequence). CDR3 protein: CASRGSDNSPLHF. For the CDR3, the DNA is TGTGCCAGCAGGGGGAGTGATAATTCACCCCTCCACTTT.

This chain uses TRBV20-1 with TRBJ1-4; D ambiguous. The CDR3 has 12 residues. Trimming took 0 bases from V and 5 from J, leaving 4 bases between them. CDR1 DFQATT and CDR2 SNEGSKA come from the germline V gene (reference sequence). The CDR3 here is CSAREKNEKLFF. The CDR3 DNA follows: TGCAGTGCTAGAGAGAAGAATGAAAAACTGTTTTTT.

This clonotype was counted between two and nine times. The V gene is TRBV7-2, the J gene TRBJ2-7; possible D gene TRBD1, 8 bases. Germline values: CDR1 SGHTA, CDR2 FQGNSA. This CDR3 is 14 amino acids long. The germline V and J ends were trimmed by 6 bases and 1 base, with 13 bases remaining between them. The CDR3 reads CASRYRGGSYEQYF. DNA for the CDR3: TGTGCCAGCAGGTACAGGGGGGGGTCCTACGAGCAGTACTTC. The full variable domain, in which reference TRBV7-2 and TRBJ2-7 provide the parts outside the CDR3, is GAGVSQSPSNKVTEKGKDVELRCDPISGHTALYWYRQSLGQGLEFLIYFQGNSAPDKSGLPSDRFSAERTGGSVSTLTIQRTQQEDSAVYLCASRYRGGSYEQYFGPGTRLTVT.

Of note for this clonotype: This may stem from a read error, because a much larger clone lies one nucleotide away. This chain links TRBV29-1 with TRBJ2-7; D is ambiguous. Germline V lookup: CDR1 SQVTM, CDR2 ANQGSEA. Trimming removed 8 bases at V and 6 bases at J, with 17 bases between. The CDR3 is 12 amino acids. The CDR3 here is CSIVVAGSEQYF. CDR3 coding DNA: TGCAGCATTGTAGTCGCTGGGTCCGAGCAGTACTTC.

In its sample, this clonotype was seen a few times. This chain uses TRBV28 with TRBJ2-7; D might be TRBD1 or TRBD2, each matching 5 bases. This CDR3 has 14 amino acids. CDR1 is MDHEN and CDR2 is SYDVKM in the germline V gene. Deletions cut 7 bases from V and 7 bases from J, with 20 bases between. The CDR3 protein is CASNVPGRWGEQYF. The CDR3 DNA is TGTGCCAGCAATGTGCCAGGGCGATGGGGGGAGCAGTACTTC.

This chain joins TRBV6-2 or TRBV6-3 and TRBJ2-1; 7 bases match TRBD2. The CDR3 loop spans 15 amino acids. Trimming cost V 4 bases and J 1 base; bases outside gene matches: 4. Per germline, CDR1 MNHEY and CDR2 SVGEGT. The CDR3 region has the DNA TGTGCCAGCAGTTCCCCGGGACTATCCTACAATGAGCAGTTCTTC. As protein: CASSSPGLSYNEQFF.